This T cell receptor (beta chain) originates from a study of cytomegalovirus exposure and HLA in healthy donors. Study-wide results and caveats: The study flagged 150 to 200 TCR beta chains as cytomegalovirus-associated.

The donors were part of the validation cohort, which consisted of about 120 subjects and was separate from the first cohort of 666 subjects. Repertoires were generated with immunoSEQ multiplex PCR, while TCRdb's copy carries only in-frame clones and drops some. The sample has fewer than 90,000 clones, 96% seen once. This CDR3 region has 14 residues. CDR1 is SGHTS and CDR2 is YDEGEE in the germline V gene. Trimming cost V 4 bases and J 8 bases, with 16 bases left between them. This clone was seen only once. The antigen remains undetermined. Sequenced: PBMCs. This sequence was found in a man between 18 and 29 years old in good health and CMV-seropositive. The V gene is TRBV5-8, the J gene TRBJ2-1, with D perhaps matching TRBD2 (5 bases). CDR3 region: CASSPERWVDEQFF. In nucleotides, the CDR3 is TGTGCCAGCAGCCCGGAGCGGTGGGTTGATGAGCAGTTCTTC.